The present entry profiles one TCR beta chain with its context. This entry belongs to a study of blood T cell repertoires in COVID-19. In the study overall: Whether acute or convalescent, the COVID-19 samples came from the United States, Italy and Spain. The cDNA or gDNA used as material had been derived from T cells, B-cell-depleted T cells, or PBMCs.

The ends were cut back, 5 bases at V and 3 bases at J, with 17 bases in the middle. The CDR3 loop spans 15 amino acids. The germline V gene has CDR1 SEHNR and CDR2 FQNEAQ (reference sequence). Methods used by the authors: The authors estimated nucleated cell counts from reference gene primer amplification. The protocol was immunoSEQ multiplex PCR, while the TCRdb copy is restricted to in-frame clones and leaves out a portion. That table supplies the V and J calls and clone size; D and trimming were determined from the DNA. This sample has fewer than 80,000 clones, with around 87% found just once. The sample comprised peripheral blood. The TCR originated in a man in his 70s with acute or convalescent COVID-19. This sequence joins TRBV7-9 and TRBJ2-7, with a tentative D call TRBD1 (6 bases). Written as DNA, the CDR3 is TGTGCCAGCAGCGTAAACCGGGACACTTTCTACGAGCAGTACTTC. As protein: CASSVNRDTFYEQYF.